This T cell receptor (beta chain) was obtained from a study of T cell changes during pregnancy in multiple sclerosis (dated by TCRdb to the late 2010s). For the study in its entirety: In women with multiple sclerosis, the researchers looked at how the T cell repertoire shifted as pregnancy progressed.

Taken from the germline V gene (reference sequence), the CDR1 and CDR2 loops are SGHNT and YYREEE. Trimming at the junction amounts to 0 bases on V and 3 bases on J, and the germline ends lie 19 bases apart. Including cysteine and phenylalanine, the CDR3 has 17 amino acids. Just the 51-base CDR3 DNA is kept, in frame starting at base 1. As for this clone: The antigen it recognizes is unknown. No base qualities exist here, and no much larger clone lies one base off it.

The method was the immunoSEQ multiplex PCR assay. In its TCRdb copy, this immuneACCESS table keeps in-frame sequences only and misses some clones. Where compared with another copy, unresolved V genes explain less than half of these, and the others have no known cause. Across this sample there are some 57,000 clones, with 91% seen only once. About 0.49% of the sample is held by the ten biggest clonotypes. The source was CD4+ T cells from peripheral blood mononuclear cells, collected after pregnancy. The clonotype originates from a female donor in good health, enrolled as a control in a pregnancy study. The chain is made from TRBV5-4 and TRBJ2-7, and perhaps TRBD1 as D gene, on 5 matching bases. The DNA is TGTGCCAGCAGCTTGGCAGGTCCACTTCGACAGAACTACGAGCAGTACTTC. Translated, it reads CASSLAGPLRQNYEQYF. With the portions outside the CDR3 filled from the reference TRBV5-4 and TRBJ2-7 genes, the complete variable region becomes ETGVTQSPTHLIKTRGQQVTLRCSSQSGHNTVSWYQQALGQGPQFIFQYYREEENGRGNFPPRFSGLQFPNYSSELNVNALELDDSALYLCASSLAGPLRQNYEQYFGPGTRLTVT.